The 8 T cell receptor beta chains given below trace back to one sample, sequenced in a study of CD8 T cells in Susac syndrome. RNA in amounts of about 0.5 to 1 ug was reverse transcribed with random hexamers. From the immunoSEQ multiplex PCR reads, TCRdb called clonotypes with MiXCR, one entry per CDR3 protein. This table has 170,000 or so distinct CDR3 sequences, over 90% appearing once. The source material was CD4+ T cells from PBMCs. The receptors derive from a human donor with Susac syndrome.

V gene TRBV20-1 combines with J gene TRBJ2-7; 10 bases align to TRBD2. The CDR3 spans 14 residues. Looked up from germline, CDR1 is DFQATT and CDR2 is SNEGSKA (reference sequence). V lost 6 bases, J lost 4 bases, and 9 bases stayed unmatched. CDR3 sequence: CSAAVSGRNYEQYF. CDR3 DNA: TGCAGTGCAGCAGTTAGCGGGAGGAATTACGAGCAGTACTTC.

The CDR3 DNA is TGTGCCAGCAGTCTCCGGGCAAGCCGCGACTACGAGCAGTACTTC. Encoded protein: CASSLRASRDYEQYF. The V and J genes are TRBV6-5 and TRBJ2-7; D not certain. V was cut by 5 bases and J by 3 bases, with 17 bases left in between. Looked up from germline, CDR1 is MNHEY and CDR2 is SVGAGI. The CDR3 has 15 amino acids.

This sequence joins TRBV7-9 and TRBJ2-7, with unresolved D. Germline CDR1 is SEHNR and CDR2 is FQNEAQ (reference sequence). The V end was cut by 5 bases, the J end by 7 bases, with 15 bases between. This CDR3 region has 13 residues. The CDR3 nucleotides read TGTGCCAGCAGCCTACTGGACCCCTTGGAGCAGTACTTC. Translation: CASSLLDPLEQYF.

The rearrangement uses TRBV4-2 and TRBJ1-2; D not certain. The CDR3 runs to 17 residues. Germline loops: CDR1 LGHNA, CDR2 YNFKEQ. Deletions cut 4 bases from V and 5 bases from J, with 23 bases between. The CDR3 DNA is TGTGCCAGCAGCCGTAGGGCCGATGAGGGTCTGAATTATGGCTACACCTTC. Protein product: CASSRRADEGLNYGYTF.

CDR3 residues: CSVDNLRGAEAFF. The CDR3 DNA reads as TGCAGCGTTGATAACCTCCGGGGGGCTGAAGCTTTCTTT. This rearrangement joins TRBV29-1 to TRBJ1-1, with D possibly being TRBD1 (5 bases). The CDR3 totals 13 residues. Trimming removed 3 bases at V and 6 bases at J, with 14 bases between. Germline loops: CDR1 SQVTM, CDR2 ANQGSEA.

This clonotype came up once. The rearrangement joins TRBV20-1 to TRBJ1-5; D is ambiguous. Germline CDR1 is DFQATT and CDR2 is SNEGSKA (reference sequence). The CDR3 totals 13 residues. V dropped 3 bases and J dropped 6 bases, with 12 bases sitting between them. CDR3 nucleotide sequence: TGCAGTGCTAGTTCAAAAAAGGGTCAGCCCCAGCATTTT. Translating it yields CSASSKKGQPQHF.

The rearrangement uses TRBV2 and TRBJ2-2, with 8 bases that match TRBD2. V gave up 7 bases and J gave up 6 bases; unmatched junction bases: 16. Per germline, CDR1 SNHLY and CDR2 FYNNEI. This CDR3 region has 17 residues. CDR3 region: CASTPSRVAGSSGELFF. The CDR3 coding sequence is TGTGCCAGCACCCCGAGTAGGGTAGCGGGGTCCTCCGGGGAGCTGTTTTTT.

The chain joins TRBV7-9 to TRBJ1-2; D is unresolved. The CDR3 runs to 13 residues. V lost 3 bases to trimming and J lost 8 bases, with 13 bases between them. Germline-derived CDR1 and CDR2 are SEHNR and FQNEAQ (reference sequence). The CDR3 spells CASSFQEAIGYTF. CDR3 nucleotide sequence: TGTGCCAGCAGCTTCCAAGAGGCTATCGGCTACACCTTC.